The rows below give T cell receptor beta chains drawn from one sample of a study of blood T cell repertoires in COVID-19. The protocol was immunoSEQ multiplex PCR, while the TCRdb copy is restricted to in-frame clones and leaves out a portion. This sample has about 230,000 clones; 65% to 90% occur once, and the top ten carry more than 9%. Material: peripheral blood. The receptors come from a man between 50 and 59 years old with COVID-19, enrolled during active disease. CDR3s leave out the opening cysteine and the closing phenylalanine or tryptophan. Each record gives: clone size, V gene, CDR3 protein. Size tells how often a clone was seen (once, few, many) or the class of an expanded clone, and some rows leave it out.

abundance: -
v_gene: TRBV7-2
CDR3aa: ASSSYRGNTEAF

abundance: few
v_gene: TRBV10-1
CDR3aa: ASSGVVGGTDTQY

abundance: -
v_gene: TRBV7-2
CDR3aa: ASSPRGVTNEKLF

abundance: once
v_gene: TRBV6-5
CDR3aa: ASSPPQGAYEQY

abundance: -
v_gene: TRBV6-5
CDR3aa: ASSYLSGSKTQY

abundance: -
v_gene: TRBV10-3
CDR3aa: AISEGQGAREETQY

abundance: -
v_gene: TRBV7-9
CDR3aa: ASSLGLAATGELF

abundance: -
v_gene: TRBV20-1
CDR3aa: SASHGGGIQETQY

abundance: once
v_gene: TRBV10-3
CDR3aa: AISEGTGTYEQY

abundance: -
v_gene: TRBV6-6
CDR3aa: ASSRGQGRVRSTGELF

abundance: few
v_gene: TRBV21-1
CDR3aa: ASSKLFSPATNEKLF

abundance: -
v_gene: TRBV3-1/TRBV3-2
CDR3aa: TSSPGEPNSPLH

abundance: once
v_gene: TRBV12-3/TRBV12-4
CDR3aa: ASSSIPGTEAF

abundance: -
v_gene: TRBV7-9
CDR3aa: ASSLDGGGNEKLF

abundance: -
v_gene: TRBV25-1
CDR3aa: ASSEYLAGRQTQY

abundance: -
v_gene: TRBV30
CDR3aa: AWSRLAGGLETQY

abundance: -
v_gene: TRBV6-5
CDR3aa: ASFAGGYNEQF

abundance: -
v_gene: TRBV18
CDR3aa: ASSRVASGSLGSYNEQF

abundance: -
v_gene: TRBV10-3
CDR3aa: AISDSGTENTEAF

abundance: -
v_gene: TRBV28
CDR3aa: ASSSPGEYEQY

abundance: -
v_gene: TRBV6-5
CDR3aa: ASSYGAPGVGTIY

abundance: -
v_gene: TRBV7-9
CDR3aa: ASTPRQGAYNEQF

abundance: -
v_gene: TRBV29-1
CDR3aa: SVREGRADTQY

abundance: -
v_gene: TRBV18
CDR3aa: ASSPLRTGTMLMNTEAF

abundance: -
v_gene: TRBV11-2
CDR3aa: ASSRQGDYGYT

abundance: once
v_gene: TRBV28
CDR3aa: ASISGQGSNEQY

abundance: few
v_gene: TRBV14
CDR3aa: ASSQVTGVRETQY

abundance: -
v_gene: TRBV27
CDR3aa: ASSGYSSGELF

abundance: -
v_gene: TRBV18
CDR3aa: ASSPLMRSGTSGSGEQF

abundance: -
v_gene: TRBV30
CDR3aa: AWSGTGLGGNTIY

abundance: -
v_gene: TRBV28
CDR3aa: ASFSRVQKNYGYT

abundance: -
v_gene: TRBV9
CDR3aa: ASSVEGLAGVGGTDTQY

abundance: -
v_gene: TRBV29-1
CDR3aa: SALQGAKTEAF

abundance: -
v_gene: TRBV15
CDR3aa: ATSRDTSGGETQY

abundance: few
v_gene: TRBV18
CDR3aa: ASSPRQQDQPQH

abundance: few
v_gene: TRBV7-3
CDR3aa: ASSLRDRGNEQF

abundance: -
v_gene: TRBV28
CDR3aa: ASSFPRKQGPREQY

abundance: once
v_gene: TRBV6-5
CDR3aa: ASSYWTGSTDTQY

abundance: -
v_gene: TRBV5-4
CDR3aa: ASSPGTGTYEQY

abundance: -
v_gene: TRBV6-5
CDR3aa: ASRPGGVSPYEQY